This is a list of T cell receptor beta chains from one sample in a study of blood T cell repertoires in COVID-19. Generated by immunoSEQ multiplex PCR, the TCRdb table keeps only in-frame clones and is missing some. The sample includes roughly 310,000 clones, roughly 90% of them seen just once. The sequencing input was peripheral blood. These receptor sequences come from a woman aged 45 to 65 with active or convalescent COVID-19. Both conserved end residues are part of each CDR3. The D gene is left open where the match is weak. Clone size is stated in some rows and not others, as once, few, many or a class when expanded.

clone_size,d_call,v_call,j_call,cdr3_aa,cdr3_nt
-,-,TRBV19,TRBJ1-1,CASSSTRNTEAFF,TGTGCCAGTAGTTCGACAAGGAACACTGAAGCTTTCTTT
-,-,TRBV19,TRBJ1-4,CASSMRGPLEKLFF,TGTGCCAGTAGTATGCGAGGGCCCCTTGAAAAACTGTTTTTT
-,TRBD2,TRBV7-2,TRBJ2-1,CASSIAGSSYNEQFF,TGTGCCAGCAGCATAGCGGGGAGCTCCTACAATGAGCAGTTCTTC
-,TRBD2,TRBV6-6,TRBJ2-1,CASSPGGNEQFF,TGTGCCAGCAGCCCGGGGGGAAATGAGCAGTTCTTC
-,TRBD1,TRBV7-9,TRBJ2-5,CASSFTGGETQYF,TGTGCCAGCAGTTTCACAGGGGGAGAGACCCAGTACTTC
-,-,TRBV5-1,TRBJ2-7,CASSLEGRVGEQYF,TGCGCCAGCAGCTTGGAGGGCAGGGTGGGGGAGCAGTACTTC
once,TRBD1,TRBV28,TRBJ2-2,CASRYPGQDTGELFF,TGTGCCAGCAGGTACCCGGGACAGGACACCGGGGAGCTGTTTTTT
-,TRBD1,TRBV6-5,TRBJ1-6,CASSLGTASNSPLHF,TGTGCCAGCAGTCTAGGGACAGCATCCAATTCACCCCTCCACTTT
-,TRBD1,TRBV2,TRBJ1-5,CASMPSDRGSNQPQHF,TGTGCCAGCATGCCTTCGGACAGGGGAAGTAATCAGCCCCAGCATTTT
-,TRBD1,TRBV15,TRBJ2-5,CATSRDRGQQETQYF,TGTGCCACCAGCAGAGATCGGGGACAGCAAGAGACCCAGTACTTC
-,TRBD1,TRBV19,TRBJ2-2,CASRRSGTGGPGELFF,TGTGCCAGTAGGCGATCCGGGACAGGGGGCCCCGGGGAGCTGTTTTTT
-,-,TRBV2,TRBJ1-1,CASTEARRGKVVTEAFF,TGTGCCAGCACGGAGGCCCGGCGGGGGAAGGTTGTCACTGAAGCTTTCTTT
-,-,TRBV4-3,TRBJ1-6,CASSQVPAGRVNSPLHF,TGCGCCAGCAGCCAAGTCCCAGCGGGCCGCGTTAATTCACCCCTCCACTTT
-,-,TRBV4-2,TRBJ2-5,CASSQALRETQYF,TGTGCCAGCAGCCAAGCCCTTCGAGAGACCCAGTACTTC
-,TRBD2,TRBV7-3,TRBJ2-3,CASSPIGGGTIDTQYF,TGTGCCAGCAGCCCCATCGGCGGGGGGACGATAGATACGCAGTATTTT
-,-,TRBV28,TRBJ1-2,CASTSPGARRDYGYTF,TGTGCCAGCACCAGTCCAGGGGCCCGACGGGACTATGGCTACACCTTC
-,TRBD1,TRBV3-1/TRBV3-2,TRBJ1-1,CASSQVGTAIEAFF,TGTGCCAGCAGCCAGGTAGGGACAGCTATTGAAGCTTTCTTT
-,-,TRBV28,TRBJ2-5,CASDSTGNQETQYF,TGTGCCAGCGACTCCACAGGGAACCAAGAGACCCAGTACTTC
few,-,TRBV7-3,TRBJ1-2,CASSLNPGQGSYGYTF,TGTGCCAGCAGCTTAAACCCCGGCCAGGGCAGCTATGGCTACACCTTC
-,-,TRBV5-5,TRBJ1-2,CASSLALGVHYGYTF,TGTGCCAGCAGCTTGGCCTTAGGGGTCCACTATGGCTACACCTTC
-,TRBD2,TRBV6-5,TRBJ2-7,CASSSGSAIWEEQYF,TGTGCCAGCAGTAGCGGGAGCGCCATCTGGGAGGAGCAGTACTTC
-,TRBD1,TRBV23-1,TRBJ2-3,CASSQGDREADTQYF,TGCGCCAGCAGTCAGGGGGACAGGGAGGCAGATACGCAGTATTTT
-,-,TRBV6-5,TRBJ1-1,CASTPDRNTEAFF,TGTGCCAGCACCCCGGACAGGAACACTGAAGCTTTCTTT
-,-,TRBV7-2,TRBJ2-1,CASRNTGSSNEQFF,TGTGCCAGCAGAAATACTGGCTCTAGCAATGAGCAGTTCTTC
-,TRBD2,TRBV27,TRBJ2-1,CASNRIAGGRLSFHNEQFF,TGTGCCAGCAACCGCATAGCGGGAGGGCGATTGTCGTTCCACAATGAGCAGTTCTTC